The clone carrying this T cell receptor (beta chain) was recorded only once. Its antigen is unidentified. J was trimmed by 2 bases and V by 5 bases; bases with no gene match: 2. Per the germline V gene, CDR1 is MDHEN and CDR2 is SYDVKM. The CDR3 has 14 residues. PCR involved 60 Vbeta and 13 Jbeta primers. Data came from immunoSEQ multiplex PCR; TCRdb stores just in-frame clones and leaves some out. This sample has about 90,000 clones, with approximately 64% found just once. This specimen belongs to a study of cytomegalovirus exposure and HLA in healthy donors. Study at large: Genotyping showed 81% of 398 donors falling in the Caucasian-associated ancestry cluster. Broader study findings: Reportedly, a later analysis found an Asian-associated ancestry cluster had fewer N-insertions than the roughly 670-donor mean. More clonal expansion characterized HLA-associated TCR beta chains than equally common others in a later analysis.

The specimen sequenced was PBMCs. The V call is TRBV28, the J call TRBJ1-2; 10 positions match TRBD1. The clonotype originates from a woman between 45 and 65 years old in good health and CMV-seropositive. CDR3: CASSGTGDNYGYTF. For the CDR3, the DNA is TGTGCCAGCAGTGGGACAGGGGACAACTATGGCTACACCTTC.